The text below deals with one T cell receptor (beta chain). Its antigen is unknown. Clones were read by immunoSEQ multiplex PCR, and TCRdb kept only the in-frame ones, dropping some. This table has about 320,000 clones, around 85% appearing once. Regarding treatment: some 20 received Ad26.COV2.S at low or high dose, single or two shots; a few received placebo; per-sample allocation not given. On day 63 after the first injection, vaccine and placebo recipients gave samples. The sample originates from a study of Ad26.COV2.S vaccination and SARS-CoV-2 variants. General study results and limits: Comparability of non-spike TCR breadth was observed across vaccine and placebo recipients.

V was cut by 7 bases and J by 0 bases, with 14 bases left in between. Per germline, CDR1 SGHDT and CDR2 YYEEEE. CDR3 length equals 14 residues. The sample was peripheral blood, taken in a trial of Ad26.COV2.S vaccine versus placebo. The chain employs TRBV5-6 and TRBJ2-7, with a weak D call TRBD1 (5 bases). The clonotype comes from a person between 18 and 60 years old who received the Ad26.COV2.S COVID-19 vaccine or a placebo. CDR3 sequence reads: CASGRRATSYEQYF. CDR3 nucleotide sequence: TGTGCCAGCGGCCGCAGGGCCACCTCCTACGAGCAGTACTTC.